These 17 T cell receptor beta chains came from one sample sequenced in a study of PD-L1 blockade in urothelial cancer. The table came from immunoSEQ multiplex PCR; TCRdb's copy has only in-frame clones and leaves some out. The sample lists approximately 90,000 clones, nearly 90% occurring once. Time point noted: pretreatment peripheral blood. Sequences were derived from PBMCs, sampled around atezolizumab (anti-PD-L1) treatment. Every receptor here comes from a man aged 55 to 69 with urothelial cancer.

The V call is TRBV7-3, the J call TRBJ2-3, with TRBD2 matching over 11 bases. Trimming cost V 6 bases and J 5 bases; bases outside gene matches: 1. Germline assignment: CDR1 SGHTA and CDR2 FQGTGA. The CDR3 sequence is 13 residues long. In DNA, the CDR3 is TGTGCCAGCAGACTAGCGGGAGAAGATACGCAGTATTTT. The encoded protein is CASRLAGEDTQYF.

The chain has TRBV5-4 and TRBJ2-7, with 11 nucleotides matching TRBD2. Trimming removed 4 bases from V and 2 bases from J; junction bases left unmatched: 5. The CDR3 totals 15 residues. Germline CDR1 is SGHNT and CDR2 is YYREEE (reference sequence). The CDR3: CASSVLAGGPYEQYF. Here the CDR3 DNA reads TGTGCCAGCAGCGTCCTAGCGGGGGGACCCTACGAGCAGTACTTC.

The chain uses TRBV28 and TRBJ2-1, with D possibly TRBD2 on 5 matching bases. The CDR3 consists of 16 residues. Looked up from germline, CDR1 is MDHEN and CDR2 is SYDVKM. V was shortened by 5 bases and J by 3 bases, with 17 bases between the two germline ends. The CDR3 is CASSPPGSGNYNEQFF. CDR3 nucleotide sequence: TGTGCCAGCAGTCCCCCGGGAAGCGGAAACTACAATGAGCAGTTCTTC.

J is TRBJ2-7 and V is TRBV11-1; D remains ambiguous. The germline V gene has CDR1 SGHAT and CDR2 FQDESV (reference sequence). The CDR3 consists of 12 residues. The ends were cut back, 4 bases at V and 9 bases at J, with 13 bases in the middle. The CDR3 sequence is CASSSTRIRQYF. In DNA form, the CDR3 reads TGTGCCAGCAGCTCAACGCGGATTCGGCAGTACTTC.

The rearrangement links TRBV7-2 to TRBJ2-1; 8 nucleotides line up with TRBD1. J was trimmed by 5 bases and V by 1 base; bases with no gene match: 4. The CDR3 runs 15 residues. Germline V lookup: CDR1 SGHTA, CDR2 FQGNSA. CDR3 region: CASSLVVTGDNEQFF. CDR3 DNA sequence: TGTGCCAGCAGCTTAGTTGTGACAGGGGACAATGAGCAGTTCTTC.

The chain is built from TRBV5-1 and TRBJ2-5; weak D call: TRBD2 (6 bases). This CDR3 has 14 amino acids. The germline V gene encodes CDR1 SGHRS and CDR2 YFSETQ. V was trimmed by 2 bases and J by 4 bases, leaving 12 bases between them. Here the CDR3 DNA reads TGCGCCAGCAGCTTCGGCGGGGCCCGAGAGACCCAGTACTTC. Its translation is CASSFGGARETQYF.

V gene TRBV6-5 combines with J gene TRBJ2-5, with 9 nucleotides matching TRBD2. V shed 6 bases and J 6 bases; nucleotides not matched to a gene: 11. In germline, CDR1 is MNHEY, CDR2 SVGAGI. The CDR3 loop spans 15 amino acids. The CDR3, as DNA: TGTGCCAGCAGACCCGGGACTAGCTCTTTGAAGACCCAGTACTTC. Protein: CASRPGTSSLKTQYF.

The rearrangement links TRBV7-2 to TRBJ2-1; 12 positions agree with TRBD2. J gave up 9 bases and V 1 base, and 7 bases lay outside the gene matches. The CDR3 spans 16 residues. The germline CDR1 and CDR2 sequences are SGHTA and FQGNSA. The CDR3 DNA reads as TGTGCCAGCAGCTTAGTCGGACTAGCGGGATTCGGTGAGCAGTTCTTC. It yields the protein CASSLVGLAGFGEQFF.

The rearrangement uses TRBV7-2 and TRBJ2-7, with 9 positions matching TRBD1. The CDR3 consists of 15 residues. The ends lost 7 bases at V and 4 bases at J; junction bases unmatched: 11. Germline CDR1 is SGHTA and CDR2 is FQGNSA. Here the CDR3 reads CASKGSDRGFYEQYF. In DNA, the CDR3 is TGTGCCAGCAAAGGAAGCGACAGGGGGTTTTACGAGCAGTACTTC.

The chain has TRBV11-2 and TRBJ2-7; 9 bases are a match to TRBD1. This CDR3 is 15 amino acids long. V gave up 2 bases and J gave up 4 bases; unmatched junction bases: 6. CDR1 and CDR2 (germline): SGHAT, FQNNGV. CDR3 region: CASSLIEGQGYEQYF. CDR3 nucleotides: TGTGCCAGCAGCTTAATTGAGGGACAGGGATACGAGCAGTACTTC.

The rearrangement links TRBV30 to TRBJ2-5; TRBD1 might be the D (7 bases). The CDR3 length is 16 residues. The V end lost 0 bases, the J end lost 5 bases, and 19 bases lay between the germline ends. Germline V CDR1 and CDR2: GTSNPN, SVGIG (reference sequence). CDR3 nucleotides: TGTGCCTGGAGTGTCGGAGGGGGCGGTTGGACGGAGACCCAGTACTTC. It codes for CAWSVGGGGWTETQYF.

In DNA, the CDR3 is TGCGCCAGCAGTCAACTAGCGGGAGTGGGAGCTTACAATGAGCAGTTCTTC. Translated: CASSQLAGVGAYNEQFF. V gene TRBV5-1 combines with J gene TRBJ2-1; TRBD2 matches 11 bases. V lost 5 bases and J lost 4; bases outside the gene matches: 11. CDR3 length: 17 amino acids. CDR1 is SGHRS and CDR2 is YFSETQ in the germline V gene.

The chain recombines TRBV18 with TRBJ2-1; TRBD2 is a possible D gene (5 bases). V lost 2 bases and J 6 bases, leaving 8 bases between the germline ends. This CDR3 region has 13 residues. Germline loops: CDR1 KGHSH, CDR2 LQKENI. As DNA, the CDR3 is TGTGCCAGCTCACCAGGCAGCGGCAATGAGCAGTTCTTC. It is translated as CASSPGSGNEQFF.

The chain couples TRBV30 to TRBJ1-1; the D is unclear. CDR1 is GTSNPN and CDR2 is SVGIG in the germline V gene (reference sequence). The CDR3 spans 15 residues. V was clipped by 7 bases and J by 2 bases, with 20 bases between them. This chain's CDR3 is CASPLLGGLNTEAFF. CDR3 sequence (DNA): TGTGCCTCCCCGCTATTGGGAGGGCTCAACACTGAAGCTTTCTTT.

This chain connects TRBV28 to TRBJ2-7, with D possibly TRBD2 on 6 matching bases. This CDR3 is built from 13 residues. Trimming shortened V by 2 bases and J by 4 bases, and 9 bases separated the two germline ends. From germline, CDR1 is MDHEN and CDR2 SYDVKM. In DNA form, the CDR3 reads TGTGCCAGCAGTTTAGGAGGGACTTACGAGCAGTACTTC. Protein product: CASSLGGTYEQYF.

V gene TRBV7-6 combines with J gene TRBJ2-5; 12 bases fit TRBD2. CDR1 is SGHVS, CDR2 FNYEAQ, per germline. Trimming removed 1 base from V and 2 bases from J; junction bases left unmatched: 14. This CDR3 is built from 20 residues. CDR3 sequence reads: CASSLGRTSGTKGGQETQYF. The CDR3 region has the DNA TGTGCCAGCAGCTTAGGGCGGACTAGCGGGACAAAGGGGGGGCAAGAGACCCAGTACTTC.

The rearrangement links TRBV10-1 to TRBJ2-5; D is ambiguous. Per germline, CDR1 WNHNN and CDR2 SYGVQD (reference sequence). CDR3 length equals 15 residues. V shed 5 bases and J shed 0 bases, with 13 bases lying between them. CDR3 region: CASSLPIQDQETQYF. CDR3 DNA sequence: TGCGCCAGCAGTCTCCCCATCCAGGACCAAGAGACCCAGTACTTC.